This T cell receptor beta chain was observed in a study of blood T cell repertoires in COVID-19. Whole-study context: Italy, Spain and the United States were the sources of the convalescent and acute COVID-19 samples. The analysed material was cDNA or gDNA that came from T cells, B-cell-depleted T cells, or PBMCs.

J gave up 7 bases and V 6 bases, and 5 bases lay outside the gene matches. There are 12 residues in the CDR3. Germline-derived CDR1 and CDR2 are MNHEY and SMNVEV (reference sequence). Sequencing used immunoSEQ multiplex PCR; TCRdb keeps in-frame clones, though not all of them. The table lists around 300,000 clones, approximately 88% of them singletons. Recruited during active infection, patients (from Seattle) were subsequently followed longitudinally. J is TRBJ1-2 and V is TRBV27; 7 bases align to TRBD1. The sequence came from a woman aged 25 to 39 with COVID-19, enrolled during active disease. Sample: peripheral blood. The CDR3 coding sequence is TGTGCCAGCAGGACAGGGATAGGTGGCTACACCTTC. It codes for CASRTGIGGYTF.